The present T cell receptor beta chain was sequenced within a study of blood T cell repertoires in COVID-19. Authors' methods: Estimates of nucleated cell counts were drawn from the amplification of reference gene primers. TCRdb's table, derived via immunoSEQ multiplex PCR, lists solely in-frame clones and lacks some. That table supplies the V and J calls and clone size; D and trimming were determined from the DNA. The sample gives about 230,000 clones, approximately 89% of which show up once; 2.5% is in the top ten. Germline V gene lookup returns CDR1 SGHKS and CDR2 YYEKEE (reference sequence). V was clipped by 2 bases and J by 5 bases; unmatched bases: 15. This CDR3 region has 18 residues. Study members were between roughly 18 and 89 years old and lived in over 20 US regions. Participants reported their clinical history, and cohort assignment relied on those reports.

The clonotype originates from a woman aged 40 to 50 with acute COVID-19. The chain recombines TRBV5-5 with TRBJ2-3; 9 nucleotides line up with TRBD2. The source material was PBMCs or T cells enriched from blood (not recorded which). CDR3 protein: CASSFSGRGTGHRDTQYF. The DNA for the CDR3 is TGTGCCAGCAGCTTTAGCGGGAGAGGGACGGGACACAGAGATACGCAGTATTTT.